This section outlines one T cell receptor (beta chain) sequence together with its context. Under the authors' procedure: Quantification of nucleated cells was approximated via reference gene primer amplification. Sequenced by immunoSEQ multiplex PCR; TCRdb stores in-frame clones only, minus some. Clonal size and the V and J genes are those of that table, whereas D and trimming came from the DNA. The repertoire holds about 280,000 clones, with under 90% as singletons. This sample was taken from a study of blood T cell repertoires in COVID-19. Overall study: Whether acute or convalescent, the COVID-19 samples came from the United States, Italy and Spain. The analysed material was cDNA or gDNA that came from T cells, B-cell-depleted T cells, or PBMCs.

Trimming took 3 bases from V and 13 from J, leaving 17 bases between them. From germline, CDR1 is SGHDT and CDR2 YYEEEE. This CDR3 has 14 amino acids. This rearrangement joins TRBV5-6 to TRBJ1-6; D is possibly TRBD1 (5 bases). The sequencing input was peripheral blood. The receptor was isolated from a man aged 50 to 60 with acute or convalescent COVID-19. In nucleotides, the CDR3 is TGTGCCAGCAGCTCGGCTGTCTCCAAGGGGCCCCTCCACTTT. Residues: CASSSAVSKGPLHF.